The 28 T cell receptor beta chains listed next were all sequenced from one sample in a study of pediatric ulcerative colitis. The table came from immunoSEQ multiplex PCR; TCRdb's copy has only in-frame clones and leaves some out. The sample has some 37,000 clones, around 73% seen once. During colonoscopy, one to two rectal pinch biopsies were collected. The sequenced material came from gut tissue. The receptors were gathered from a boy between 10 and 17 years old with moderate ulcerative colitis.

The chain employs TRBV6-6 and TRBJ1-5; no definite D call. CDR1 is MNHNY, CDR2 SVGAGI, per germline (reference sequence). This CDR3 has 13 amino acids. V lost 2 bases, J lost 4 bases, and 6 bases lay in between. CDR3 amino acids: CASSYAENQPQHF. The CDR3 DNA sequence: TGTGCCAGCAGTTACGCGGAAAATCAGCCCCAGCATTTT.

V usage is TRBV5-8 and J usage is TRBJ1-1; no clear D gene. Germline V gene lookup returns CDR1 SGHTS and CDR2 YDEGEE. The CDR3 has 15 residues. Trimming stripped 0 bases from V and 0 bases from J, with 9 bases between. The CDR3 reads CASSLEPGLNTEAFF. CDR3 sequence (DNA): TGTGCCAGCAGCTTGGAACCCGGCTTGAACACTGAAGCTTTCTTT.

The CDR3 region is CASSDSAGGHNEQFF. CDR3 DNA: TGTGCCAGCAGTGACTCTGCGGGGGGGCACAATGAGCAGTTCTTC. This chain uses TRBV6-4 with TRBJ2-1; TRBD2 aligns across 9 bases. The germline gives CDR1 MRHNA, CDR2 SNTAGT. Unmatched junction bases numbered 2, after V lost 0 bases and J lost 5 bases. CDR3 length: 15 amino acids.

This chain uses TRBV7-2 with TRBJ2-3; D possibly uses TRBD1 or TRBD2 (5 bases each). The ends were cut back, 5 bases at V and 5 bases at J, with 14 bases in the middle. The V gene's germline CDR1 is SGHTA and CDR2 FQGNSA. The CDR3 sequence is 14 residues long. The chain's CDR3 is CASSARWGKDTQYF. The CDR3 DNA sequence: TGTGCCAGCAGCGCCCGGTGGGGGAAAGATACGCAGTATTTT.

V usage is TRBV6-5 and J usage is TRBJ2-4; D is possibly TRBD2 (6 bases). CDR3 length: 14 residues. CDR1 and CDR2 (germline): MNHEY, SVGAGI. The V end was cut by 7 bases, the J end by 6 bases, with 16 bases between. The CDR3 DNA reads TGTGCCAGCACCGACCGGGACTCAAGAAACATTCAGTACTTC. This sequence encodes CASTDRDSRNIQYF.

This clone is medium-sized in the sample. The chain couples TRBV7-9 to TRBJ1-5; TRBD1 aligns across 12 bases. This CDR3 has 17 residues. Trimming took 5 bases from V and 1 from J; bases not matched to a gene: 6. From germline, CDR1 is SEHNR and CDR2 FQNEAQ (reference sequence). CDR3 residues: CASSPGQGAVSNQPQHF. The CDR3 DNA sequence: TGTGCCAGCAGCCCGGGACAGGGGGCCGTAAGCAATCAGCCCCAGCATTTT.

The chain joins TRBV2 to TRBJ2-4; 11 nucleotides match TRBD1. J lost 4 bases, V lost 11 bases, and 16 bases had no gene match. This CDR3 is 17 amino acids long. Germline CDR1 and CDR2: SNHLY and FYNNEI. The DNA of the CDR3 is TGTGCCTGCTTGGGACAGATGGACAGGGGGCTTAAAAACATTCAGTACTTC. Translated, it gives CACLGQMDRGLKNIQYF.

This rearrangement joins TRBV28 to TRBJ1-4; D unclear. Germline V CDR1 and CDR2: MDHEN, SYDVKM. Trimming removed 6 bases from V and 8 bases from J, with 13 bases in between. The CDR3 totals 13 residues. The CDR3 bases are TGTGCCAGCAGCCGCCCGGTTGGAGAAAAACTGTTTTTT. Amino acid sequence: CASSRPVGEKLFF.

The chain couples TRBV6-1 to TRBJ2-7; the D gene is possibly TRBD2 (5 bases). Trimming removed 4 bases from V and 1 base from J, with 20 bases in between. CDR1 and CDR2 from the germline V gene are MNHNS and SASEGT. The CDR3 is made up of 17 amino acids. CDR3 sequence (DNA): TGTGCCAGCAGTGTGGGCGCGGGTTACCAAGGATCCTACGAGCAGTACTTC. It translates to CASSVGAGYQGSYEQYF.

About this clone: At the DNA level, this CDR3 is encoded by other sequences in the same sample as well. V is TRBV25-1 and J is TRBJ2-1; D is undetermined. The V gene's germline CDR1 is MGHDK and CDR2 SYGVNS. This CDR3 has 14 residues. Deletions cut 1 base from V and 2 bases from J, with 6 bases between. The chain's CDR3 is CASSESSTYNEQFF. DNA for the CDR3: TGTGCCAGCAGTGAATCATCTACCTACAATGAGCAGTTCTTC. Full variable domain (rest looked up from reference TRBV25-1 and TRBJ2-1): EADIYQTPRYLVIGTGKKITLECSQTMGHDKMYWYQQDPGMELHLIHYSYGVNSTEKGDLSSESTVSRIRTEHFPLTLESARPSHTSQYLCASSESSTYNEQFFGPGTRLTVL.

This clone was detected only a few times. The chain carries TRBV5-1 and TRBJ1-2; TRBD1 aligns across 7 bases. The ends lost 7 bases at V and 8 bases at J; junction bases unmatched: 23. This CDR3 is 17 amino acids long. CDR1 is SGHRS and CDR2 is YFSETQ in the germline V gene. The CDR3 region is CASAPRTGQTRVYGYTF. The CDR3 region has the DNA TGCGCCAGCGCACCAAGGACAGGCCAAACCCGGGTCTACGGCTACACCTTC.

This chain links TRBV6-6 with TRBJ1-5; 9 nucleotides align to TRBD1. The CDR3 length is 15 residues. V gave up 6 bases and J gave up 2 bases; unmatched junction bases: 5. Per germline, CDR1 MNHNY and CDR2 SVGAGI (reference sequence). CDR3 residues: CASSLGQGGNQPQHF. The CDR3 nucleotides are TGTGCCAGCAGCCTGGGACAGGGAGGCAATCAGCCCCAGCATTTT.

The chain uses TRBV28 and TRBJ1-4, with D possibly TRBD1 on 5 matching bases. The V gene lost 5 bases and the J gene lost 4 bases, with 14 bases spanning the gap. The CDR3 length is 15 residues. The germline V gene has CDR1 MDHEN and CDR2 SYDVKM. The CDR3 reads CASSTKGLINEKLFF. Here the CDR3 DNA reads TGTGCCAGCAGTACCAAGGGGCTGATTAATGAAAAACTGTTTTTT. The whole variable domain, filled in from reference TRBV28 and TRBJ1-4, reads DVKVTQSSRYLVKRTGEKVFLECVQDMDHENMFWYRQDPGLGLRLIYFSYDVKMKEKGDIPEGYSVSREKKERFSLILESASTNQTSMYLCASSTKGLINEKLFFGSGTQLSVL.

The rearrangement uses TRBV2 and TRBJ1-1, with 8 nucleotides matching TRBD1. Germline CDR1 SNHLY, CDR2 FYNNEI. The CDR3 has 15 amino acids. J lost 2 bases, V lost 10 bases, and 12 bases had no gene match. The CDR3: CATDPKTGANTEAFF. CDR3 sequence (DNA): TGTGCCACCGATCCTAAGACAGGGGCCAACACTGAAGCTTTCTTT. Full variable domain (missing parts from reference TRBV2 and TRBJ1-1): EPEVTQTPSHQVTQMGQEVILRCVPISNHLYFYWYRQILGQKVEFLVSFYNNEISEKSEIFDDQFSVERPDGSNFTLKIRSTKLEDSAMYFCATDPKTGANTEAFFGQGTRLTVV.

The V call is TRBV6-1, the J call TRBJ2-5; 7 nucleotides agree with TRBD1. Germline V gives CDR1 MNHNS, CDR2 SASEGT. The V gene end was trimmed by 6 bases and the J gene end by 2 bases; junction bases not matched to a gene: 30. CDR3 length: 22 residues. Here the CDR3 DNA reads TGTGCCAGCAGAGAAATCAGTACAAAAGAGGGGGCGGTCAGTTCGGGACAAGAGACCCAGTACTTC. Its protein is CASREISTKEGAVSSGQETQYF.

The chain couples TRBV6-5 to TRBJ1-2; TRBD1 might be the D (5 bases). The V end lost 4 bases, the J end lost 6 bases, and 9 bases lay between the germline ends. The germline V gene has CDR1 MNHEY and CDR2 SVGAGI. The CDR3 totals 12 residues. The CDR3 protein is CASSSLRDGYTF. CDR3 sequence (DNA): TGTGCCAGCAGTTCACTCAGGGATGGCTACACCTTC.

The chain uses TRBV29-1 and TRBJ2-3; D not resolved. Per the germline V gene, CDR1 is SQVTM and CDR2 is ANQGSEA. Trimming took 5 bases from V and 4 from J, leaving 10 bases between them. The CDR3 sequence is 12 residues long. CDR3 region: CSVWSLSDTQYF. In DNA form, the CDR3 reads TGCAGCGTTTGGTCCCTCTCAGATACGCAGTATTTT.

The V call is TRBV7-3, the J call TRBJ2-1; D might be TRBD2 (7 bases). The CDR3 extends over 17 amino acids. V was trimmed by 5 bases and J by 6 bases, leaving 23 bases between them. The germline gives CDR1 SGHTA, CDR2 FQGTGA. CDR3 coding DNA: TGTGCCAGCAGCCCCCAGGGTATGGGGGGGCCCAGCAATGAGCAGTTCTTC. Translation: CASSPQGMGGPSNEQFF.

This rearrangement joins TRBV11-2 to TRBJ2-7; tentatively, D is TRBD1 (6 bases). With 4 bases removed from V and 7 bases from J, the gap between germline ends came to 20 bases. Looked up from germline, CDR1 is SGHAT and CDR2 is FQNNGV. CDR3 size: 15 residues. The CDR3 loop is CASSSLGAQMREQYF. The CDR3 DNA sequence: TGTGCCAGCAGCTCTCTGGGGGCACAGATGAGGGAGCAGTACTTC.

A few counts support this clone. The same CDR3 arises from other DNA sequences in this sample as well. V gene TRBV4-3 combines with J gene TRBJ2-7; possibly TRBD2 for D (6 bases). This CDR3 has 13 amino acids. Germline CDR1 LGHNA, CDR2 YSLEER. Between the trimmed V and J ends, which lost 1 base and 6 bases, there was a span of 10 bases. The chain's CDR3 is CASSQGRGSEQYF. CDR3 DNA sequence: TGCGCCAGCAGCCAAGGGAGGGGTAGCGAGCAGTACTTC.

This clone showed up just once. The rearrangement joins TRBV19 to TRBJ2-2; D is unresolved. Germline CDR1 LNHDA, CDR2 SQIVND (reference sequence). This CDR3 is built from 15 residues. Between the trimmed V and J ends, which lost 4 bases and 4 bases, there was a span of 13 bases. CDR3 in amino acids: CASSNPRVGTGELFF. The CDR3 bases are TGTGCCAGTAGTAACCCCCGGGTTGGCACCGGGGAGCTGTTTTTT.

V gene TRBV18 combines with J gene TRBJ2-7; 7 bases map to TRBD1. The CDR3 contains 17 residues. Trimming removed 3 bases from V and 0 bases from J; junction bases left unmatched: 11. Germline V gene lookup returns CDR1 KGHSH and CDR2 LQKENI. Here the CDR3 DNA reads TGTGCCAGCTCACCCCTCCGGACAGGCCCTAACTCCTACGAGCAGTACTTC. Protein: CASSPLRTGPNSYEQYF.

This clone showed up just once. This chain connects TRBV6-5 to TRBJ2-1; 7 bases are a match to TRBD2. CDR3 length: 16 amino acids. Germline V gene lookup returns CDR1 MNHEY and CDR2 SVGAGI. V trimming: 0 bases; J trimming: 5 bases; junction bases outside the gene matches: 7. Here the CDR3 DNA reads TGTGCCAGCAGTTACTCCGGGCTAGCGGCGAACAATGAGCAGTTCTTC. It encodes CASSYSGLAANNEQFF.

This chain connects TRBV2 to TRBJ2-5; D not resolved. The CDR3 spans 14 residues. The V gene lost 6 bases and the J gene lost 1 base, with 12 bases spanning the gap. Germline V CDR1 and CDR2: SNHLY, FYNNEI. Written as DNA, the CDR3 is TGTGCCAGCAGCCTGGGCCGGCGCCAAGAGACCCAGTACTTC. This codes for CASSLGRRQETQYF. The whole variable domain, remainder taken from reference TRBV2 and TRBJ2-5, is EPEVTQTPSHQVTQMGQEVILRCVPISNHLYFYWYRQILGQKVEFLVSFYNNEISEKSEIFDDQFSVERPDGSNFTLKIRSTKLEDSAMYFCASSLGRRQETQYFGPGTRLLVL.

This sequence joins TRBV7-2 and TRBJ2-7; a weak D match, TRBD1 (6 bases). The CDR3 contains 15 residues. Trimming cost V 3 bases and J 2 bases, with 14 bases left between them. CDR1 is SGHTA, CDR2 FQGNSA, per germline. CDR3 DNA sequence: TGTGCCAGCAGCTTCAAATCGACAGGAACCTACGAGCAGTACTTC. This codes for CASSFKSTGTYEQYF.

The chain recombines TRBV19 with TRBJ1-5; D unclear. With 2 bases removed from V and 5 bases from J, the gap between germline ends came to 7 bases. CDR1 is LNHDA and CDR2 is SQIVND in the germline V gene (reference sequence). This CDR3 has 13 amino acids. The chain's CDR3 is CASSISPYQPQHF. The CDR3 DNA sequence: TGTGCCAGTAGTATATCCCCTTATCAGCCCCAGCATTTT.

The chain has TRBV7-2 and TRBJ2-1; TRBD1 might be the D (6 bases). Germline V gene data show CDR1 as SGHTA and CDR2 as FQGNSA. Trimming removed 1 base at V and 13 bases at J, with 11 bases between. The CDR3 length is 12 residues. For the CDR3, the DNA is TGTGCCAGCAGCTTAGAGACAGGTTCCCAGTTCTTC. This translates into CASSLETGSQFF. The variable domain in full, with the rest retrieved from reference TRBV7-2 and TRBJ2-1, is GAGVSQSPSNKVTEKGKDVELRCDPISGHTALYWYRQSLGQGLEFLIYFQGNSAPDKSGLPSDRFSAERTGGSVSTLTIQRTQQEDSAVYLCASSLETGSQFFGPGTRLTVL.

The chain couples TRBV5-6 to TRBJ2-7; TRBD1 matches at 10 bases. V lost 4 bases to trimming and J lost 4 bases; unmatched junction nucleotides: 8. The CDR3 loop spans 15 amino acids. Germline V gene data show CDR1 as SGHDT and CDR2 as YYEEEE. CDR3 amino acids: CASSPWTGGFYEQYF. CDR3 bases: TGTGCCAGCAGCCCGTGGACAGGGGGTTTTTACGAGCAGTACTTC.